This T cell receptor beta chain was observed in a study of blood T cells in healthy people across ages. On the study more broadly: With template switching, about one barcoded beta molecule was captured per two T cells. Study-wide results and limits: Whereas aged donors had fewer naive CD4+ cells, long-lived donors had more of them and higher diversity.

The table lists this clonotype with a few counts. Antigen specificity is unknown. Primers used in a second PCR of roughly 6 to 12 cycles were a sample-barcoded 5' primer and a J-beta primer mix. TCRdb reprocessed the 5' RACE reads via MiXCR and lists one record per CDR3 protein. This sample has about 1.4 million distinct CDR3 sequences, with almost 60% found just once. The CDR3 covers 12 residues. Germline CDR1 reads SQVTM; CDR2 reads ANQGSEA. Trimming took off 7 bases at V and 4 bases at J, with 11 bases between the two ends. The chain carries TRBV29-1 and TRBJ2-1; unclear D gene. The receptor was isolated from a man aged 18 to 30 in good health. What was sequenced was blood. The CDR3 bases are TGCAGCGCCGGAGATAGATACAATGAGCAGTTCTTC. It codes for CSAGDRYNEQFF.